Listed below are T cell receptor beta chains from one sample, sequenced in a study of cytomegalovirus exposure and HLA in healthy donors. Only in-frame clones appear in the TCRdb table, and some are missing; sequencing was by immunoSEQ multiplex PCR. This table holds around 130,000 clones, 75% found once. The sequenced sample was PBMCs. These receptors all stem from a middle-aged woman in good health and CMV-seropositive. The CDR3 runs from the conserved cysteine through the conserved F or W. The D gene is left open where the match is weak. A clone size is listed for some rows: how often the clone was seen (once, few, many), or a class if it is expanded.

j_call	v_call	d_call	clone_size	cdr3_aa	cdr3_nt
TRBJ2-7	TRBV29-1	TRBD1	.	CSVEETGDEQYF	TGCAGCGTTGAAGAGACAGGGGACGAGCAGTACTTC
TRBJ1-6	TRBV6-5	.	few	CASRGASSYNSPLHF	TGTGCCAGCCGGGGGGCCAGTTCCTATAATTCACCCCTCCACTTT
TRBJ2-7	TRBV9	TRBD1	.	CASSAGTGTYEQYF	TGTGCCAGCAGCGCCGGGACAGGCACCTACGAGCAGTACTTC
TRBJ1-1	TRBV19	TRBD1	.	CASRQRGLVTEAFF	TGTGCCAGTAGGCAAAGGGGGCTAGTCACTGAAGCTTTCTTT
TRBJ1-1	TRBV14	TRBD1	.	CASSHTYGTGGIRTEAFF	TGTGCCAGCAGCCACACATACGGGACAGGGGGCATCAGGACTGAAGCTTTCTTT
TRBJ2-2	TRBV4-3	.	few	CASSQKTVAFPGELFF	TGCGCCAGCAGCCAGAAGACAGTTGCCTTCCCCGGGGAGCTGTTTTTT
TRBJ1-2	TRBV28	.	.	CASSFPGPDYGYTF	TGTGCCAGCAGTTTTCCAGGGCCGGACTATGGCTACACCTTC
TRBJ1-2	TRBV7-9	TRBD1	.	CASSLVAGAGTGASGGYTF	TGTGCCAGCAGCTTAGTGGCAGGCGCCGGGACAGGGGCGTCTGGCGGCTACACCTTC
TRBJ2-2	TRBV28	.	.	CASSFDRRRTGELFF	TGTGCCAGCAGTTTCGACAGGCGACGCACCGGGGAGCTGTTTTTT
TRBJ1-2	TRBV25-1	TRBD1	.	CASGGTGPNYGYTF	TGTGCCAGCGGGGGGACAGGACCTAACTATGGCTACACCTTC
TRBJ1-1	TRBV7-3	.	.	CASSLTANTEAFF	TGTGCCAGCTCACTTACAGCGAACACTGAAGCTTTCTTT
TRBJ1-4	TRBV12-5	.	.	CASAPGVTNEKLFF	TGTGCTAGTGCCCCGGGGGTAACTAATGAAAAACTGTTTTTT
TRBJ2-7	TRBV6-5	.	.	CASSYSLTSPYEQYF	TGTGCCAGCAGTTACTCGTTAACTTCTCCCTACGAGCAGTACTTC
TRBJ1-5	TRBV7-2	TRBD1	.	CASSLSFPGTGNNQPQHF	TGTGCCAGCAGCTTAAGCTTTCCCGGGACAGGAAACAATCAGCCCCAGCATTTT
TRBJ1-1	TRBV7-3	.	.	CASSGGEGTEAFF	TGTGCCAGCAGCGGCGGGGAAGGGACTGAAGCTTTCTTT
TRBJ1-5	TRBV28	TRBD1	.	CASSAGQGSQPQHF	TGTGCCAGCAGCGCCGGACAGGGATCTCAGCCCCAGCATTTT
TRBJ2-7	TRBV5-6	.	.	CASSLAGTIYEQYF	TGTGCCAGCAGCTTAGCAGGGACAATTTACGAGCAGTACTTC
TRBJ1-2	TRBV27	.	few	CASGGHGPYTF	TGTGCCAGCGGGGGCCACGGGCCCTACACCTTC
TRBJ2-5	TRBV7-6	TRBD2	.	CASSLLAGGTETQYF	TGTGCCAGCAGCTTACTAGCGGGGGGGACAGAGACCCAGTACTTC
TRBJ2-7	TRBV11-1	TRBD2	.	CASSPATSHQSRLGYEQYF	TGTGCCAGCAGCCCGGCGACTAGCCACCAGTCCCGGCTTGGCTACGAGCAGTACTTC
TRBJ2-7	TRBV6-5	TRBD2	few	CAAQKLAGGNEQYF	TGTGCCGCCCAGAAACTAGCGGGGGGTAACGAGCAGTACTTC
TRBJ1-1	TRBV5-1	.	.	CASSLGGVTEAFF	TGCGCCAGCAGCTTAGGGGGGGTAACTGAAGCTTTCTTT
TRBJ2-1	TRBV7-3	TRBD2	.	CASSLTGTSSYNEQFF	TGTGCCAGCAGCTTAACAGGGACTAGCAGCTACAATGAGCAGTTCTTC
TRBJ2-3	TRBV27	TRBD1	.	CASSLDHRGRTDTQYF	TGTGCCAGCAGTCTGGATCACAGGGGACGCACAGATACGCAGTATTTT
TRBJ2-7	TRBV7-9	TRBD2	.	CASSPIRSGLGSYEQYF	TGTGCCAGCAGCCCGATACGATCGGGACTAGGGTCCTACGAGCAGTACTTC
TRBJ1-5	TRBV28	TRBD1	few	CASSSINRGNQPQHF	TGTGCCAGCAGCTCTATCAACAGGGGAAATCAGCCCCAGCATTTT
TRBJ1-4	TRBV4-3	.	.	CASSRSFGGTSSEKLFF	TGCGCCAGCAGTCGATCCTTCGGGGGGACAAGCTCTGAAAAACTGTTTTTT
TRBJ1-1	TRBV30	TRBD1	.	CAWSPRDSAFSFF	TGTGCCTGGAGCCCCCGGGACAGTGCATTCTCTTTCTTT
TRBJ1-2	TRBV6-5	TRBD1	.	CASSRQGVGYGYTF	TGTGCCAGCTCACGACAGGGGGTCGGCTATGGCTACACCTTC
TRBJ2-7	TRBV9	TRBD2	few	CASSAQPGGSYEQYF	TGTGCCAGCAGCGCCCAACCGGGGGGCTCCTACGAGCAGTACTTC
TRBJ2-1	TRBV10-2	.	few	CASSDRSEAYNEQFF	TGCGCCAGCAGTGATCGATCGGAGGCCTACAATGAGCAGTTCTTC
TRBJ2-3	TRBV5-1	TRBD2	.	CASSLASGYTDTQYF	TGCGCCAGCAGCTTGGCTAGCGGGTATACAGATACGCAGTATTTT
TRBJ1-6	TRBV30	.	.	CAWSAKASSYNSPLHF	TGTGCCTGGAGTGCTAAAGCGAGCTCCTATAATTCACCCCTCCACTTT
TRBJ2-5	TRBV29-1	.	.	CSVEPNSRGETQYF	TGCAGCGTTGAACCCAATTCACGAGGAGAGACCCAGTACTTC
TRBJ1-1	TRBV28	.	.	CASSLLGATEAFF	TGTGCCAGCAGTTTATTGGGGGCCACTGAAGCTTTCTTT
TRBJ2-5	TRBV19	TRBD1	.	CASIPHPDREETQYF	TGTGCCAGTATACCCCACCCGGACAGGGAAGAGACCCAGTACTTC
TRBJ1-2	TRBV30	.	few	CAWSSGFEGYTF	TGTGCCTGGAGTTCGGGGTTTGAGGGCTACACCTTC
TRBJ2-2	TRBV4-2	TRBD2	few	CASSQRTSGGWETGELFF	TGTGCCAGCAGCCAAAGGACTAGCGGGGGGTGGGAAACCGGGGAGCTGTTTTTT
TRBJ2-1	TRBV6-4	TRBD2	few	CASSEEGGGSYNEQFF	TGTGCCAGCAGTGAGGAAGGCGGGGGGTCCTACAATGAGCAGTTCTTC
TRBJ2-6	TRBV15	.	.	CATSREAGTGANVLTF	TGTGCCACCAGCAGAGAGGCAGGGACTGGGGCCAACGTCCTGACTTTC
TRBJ1-6	TRBV6-5	TRBD1	.	CASSDRATYNSPLHF	TGTGCCAGCAGCGACAGGGCCACCTATAATTCACCCCTCCACTTT
TRBJ2-7	TRBV7-9	TRBD1	.	CSSSEQGPTYEQYF	TGTTCCAGCAGCGAACAGGGGCCGACCTACGAGCAGTACTTC
TRBJ2-7	TRBV5-6	.	.	CASSFDFATSSYEQYF	TGTGCCAGCAGCTTTGATTTCGCGACTTCCTCCTACGAGCAGTACTTC
TRBJ2-7	TRBV11-3	.	few	CARSLTTYEQYF	TGTGCCAGGAGCCTTACAACCTACGAGCAGTACTTC
TRBJ2-7	TRBV20-1	.	.	CSAKDSYEQYF	TGCAGTGCCAAGGACAGTTACGAGCAGTACTTC
TRBJ1-1	TRBV6-6	.	.	CASGLARGNTEAFF	TGTGCCAGCGGCCTAGCACGCGGGAACACTGAAGCTTTCTTT
TRBJ2-1	TRBV9	TRBD2	.	CASSLSGGAHNEQFF	TGTGCCAGCAGTCTTAGCGGGGGGGCACACAATGAGCAGTTCTTC
TRBJ2-1	TRBV5-6	TRBD1	.	CASSLVGLGETGVNEQFF	TGTGCCAGCAGCTTGGTAGGTTTAGGGGAGACAGGGGTCAATGAGCAGTTCTTC
TRBJ2-2	TRBV9	.	.	CASSVGGVGNTGELFF	TGTGCCAGCAGCGTAGGGGGGGTTGGGAACACCGGGGAGCTGTTTTTT
TRBJ2-5	TRBV11-2	.	.	CASSPSRSGEVWRETQYF	TGTGCCAGCAGCCCTAGTCGATCGGGAGAGGTGTGGAGGGAGACCCAGTACTTC
TRBJ2-7	TRBV4-1	TRBD2	.	CASSQGRGNSYEQYF	TGCGCCAGCAGCCAAGGGCGGGGGAACTCCTACGAGCAGTACTTC
TRBJ1-5	TRBV6-1	TRBD1	.	CASSASVLQGLGQPQHF	TGTGCCAGCAGTGCATCAGTCCTACAGGGGCTGGGTCAGCCCCAGCATTTT
TRBJ2-7	TRBV6-5	.	.	CASSYSRGGYEQYF	TGTGCCAGCAGTTACTCCCGAGGGGGTTACGAGCAGTACTTC
TRBJ2-2	TRBV5-1	.	once	CASSLEGVTGTGELFF	TGCGCCAGCAGCTTGGAAGGGGTAACGGGTACCGGGGAGCTGTTTTTT